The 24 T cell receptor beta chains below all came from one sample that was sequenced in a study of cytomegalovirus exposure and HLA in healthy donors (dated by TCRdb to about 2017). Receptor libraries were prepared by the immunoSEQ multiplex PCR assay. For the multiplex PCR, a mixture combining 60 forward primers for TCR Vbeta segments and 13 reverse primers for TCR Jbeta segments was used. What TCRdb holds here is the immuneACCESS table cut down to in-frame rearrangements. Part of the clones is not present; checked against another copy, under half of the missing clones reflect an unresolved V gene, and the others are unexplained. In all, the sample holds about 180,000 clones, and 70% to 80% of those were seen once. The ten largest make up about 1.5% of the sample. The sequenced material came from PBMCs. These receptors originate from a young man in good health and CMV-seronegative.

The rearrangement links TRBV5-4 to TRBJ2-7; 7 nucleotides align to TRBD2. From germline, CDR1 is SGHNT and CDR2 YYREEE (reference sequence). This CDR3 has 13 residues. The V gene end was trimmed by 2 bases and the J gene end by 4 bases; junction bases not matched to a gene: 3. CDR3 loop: CASSFRGGYEQYF. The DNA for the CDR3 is TGTGCCAGCAGCTTTCGCGGGGGTTACGAGCAGTACTTC. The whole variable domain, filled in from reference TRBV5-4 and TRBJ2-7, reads ETGVTQSPTHLIKTRGQQVTLRCSSQSGHNTVSWYQQALGQGPQFIFQYYREEENGRGNFPPRFSGLQFPNYSSELNVNALELDDSALYLCASSFRGGYEQYFGPGTRLTVT.

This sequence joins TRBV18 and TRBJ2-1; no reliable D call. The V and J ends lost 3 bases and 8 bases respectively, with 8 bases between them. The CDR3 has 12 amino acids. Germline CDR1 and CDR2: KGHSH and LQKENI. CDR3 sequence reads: CASSPLEDEQFF. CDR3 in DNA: TGTGCCAGCTCACCTTTAGAGGATGAGCAGTTCTTC.

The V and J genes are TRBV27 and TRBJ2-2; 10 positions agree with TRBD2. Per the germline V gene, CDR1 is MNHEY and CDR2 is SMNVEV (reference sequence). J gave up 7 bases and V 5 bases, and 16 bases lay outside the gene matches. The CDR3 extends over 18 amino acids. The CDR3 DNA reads TGTGCCAGCAGTCCCGGGAGGGGGAGCGGGAGGGCCGACGGGGAGCTGTTTTTT. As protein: CASSPGRGSGRADGELFF.

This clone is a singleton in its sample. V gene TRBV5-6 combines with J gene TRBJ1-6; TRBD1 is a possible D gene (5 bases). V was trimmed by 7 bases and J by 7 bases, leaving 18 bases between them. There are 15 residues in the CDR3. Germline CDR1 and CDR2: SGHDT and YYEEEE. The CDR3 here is CASRAGGFSNSPLHF. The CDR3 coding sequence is TGTGCCAGCCGAGCCGGGGGGTTTTCCAATTCACCCCTCCACTTT.

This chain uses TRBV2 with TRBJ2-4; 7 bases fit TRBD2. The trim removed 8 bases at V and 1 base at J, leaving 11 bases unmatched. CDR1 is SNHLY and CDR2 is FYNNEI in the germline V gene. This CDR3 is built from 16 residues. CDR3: CASLGGSGIAKNIQYF. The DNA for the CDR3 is TGTGCCAGCTTGGGCGGGAGTGGGATTGCCAAAAACATTCAGTACTTC.

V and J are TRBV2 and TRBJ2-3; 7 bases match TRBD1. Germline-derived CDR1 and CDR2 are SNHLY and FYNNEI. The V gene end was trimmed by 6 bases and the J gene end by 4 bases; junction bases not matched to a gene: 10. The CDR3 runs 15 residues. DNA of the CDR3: TGTGCCAGCAGACCACAGGGGTTGAGGGCAGATACGCAGTATTTT. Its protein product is CASRPQGLRADTQYF.

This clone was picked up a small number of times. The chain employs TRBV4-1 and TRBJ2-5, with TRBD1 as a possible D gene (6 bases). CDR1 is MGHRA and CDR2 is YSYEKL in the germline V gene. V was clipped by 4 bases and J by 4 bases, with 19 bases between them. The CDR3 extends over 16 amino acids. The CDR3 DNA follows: TGCGCCAGCAGCCCCACCAGAGGGGGAGCCGGAGAGACCCAGTACTTC. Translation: CASSPTRGGAGETQYF.

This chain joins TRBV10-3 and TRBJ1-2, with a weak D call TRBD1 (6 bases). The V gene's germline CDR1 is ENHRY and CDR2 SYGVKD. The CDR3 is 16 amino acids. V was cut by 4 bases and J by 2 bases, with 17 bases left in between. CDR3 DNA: TGTGCCATCAGTGTAGGTGGGCAGGGGACGAACTATGGCTACACCTTC. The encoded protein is CAISVGGQGTNYGYTF.

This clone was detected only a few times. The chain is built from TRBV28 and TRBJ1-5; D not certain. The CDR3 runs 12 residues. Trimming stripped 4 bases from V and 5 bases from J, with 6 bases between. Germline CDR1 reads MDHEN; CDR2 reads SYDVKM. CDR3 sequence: CASSSLYQPQHF. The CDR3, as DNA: TGTGCCAGCAGTTCCCTGTATCAGCCCCAGCATTTT.

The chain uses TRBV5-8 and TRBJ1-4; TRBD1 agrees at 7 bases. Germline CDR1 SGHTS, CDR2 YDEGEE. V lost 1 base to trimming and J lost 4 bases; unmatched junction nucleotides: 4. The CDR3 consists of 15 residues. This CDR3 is CASSLMGQFNEKLFF. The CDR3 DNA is TGTGCCAGCAGCTTGATGGGACAGTTTAATGAAAAACTGTTTTTT.

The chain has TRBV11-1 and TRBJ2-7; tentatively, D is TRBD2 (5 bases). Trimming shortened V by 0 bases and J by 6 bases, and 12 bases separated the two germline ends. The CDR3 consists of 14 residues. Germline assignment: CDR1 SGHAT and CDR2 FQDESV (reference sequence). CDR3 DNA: TGTGCCAGCAGCTTAGCGGGGAGAGGTCGCGAGCAGTACTTC. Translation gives CASSLAGRGREQYF.

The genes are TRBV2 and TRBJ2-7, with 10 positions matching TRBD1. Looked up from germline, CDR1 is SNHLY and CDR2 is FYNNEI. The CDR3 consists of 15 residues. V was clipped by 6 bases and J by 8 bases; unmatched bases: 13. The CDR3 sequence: CASRKTGTGAVKQYF. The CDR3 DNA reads TGTGCCAGCAGAAAAACCGGGACAGGGGCTGTCAAGCAGTACTTC.

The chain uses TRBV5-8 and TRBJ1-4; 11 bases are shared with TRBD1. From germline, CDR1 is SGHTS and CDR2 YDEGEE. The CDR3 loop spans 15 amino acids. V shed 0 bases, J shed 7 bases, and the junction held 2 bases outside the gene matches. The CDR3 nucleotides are TGTGCCAGCAGCTTGGCCGGGACAGGGGGTGAAAAACTGTTTTTT. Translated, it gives CASSLAGTGGEKLFF.

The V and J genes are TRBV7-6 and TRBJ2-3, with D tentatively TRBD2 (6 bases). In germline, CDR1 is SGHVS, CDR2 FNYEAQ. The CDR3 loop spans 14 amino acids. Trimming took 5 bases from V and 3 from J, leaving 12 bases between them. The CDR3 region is CASSERLDTDTQYF. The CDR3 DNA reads TGTGCCAGCAGCGAAAGACTAGATACAGATACGCAGTATTTT.

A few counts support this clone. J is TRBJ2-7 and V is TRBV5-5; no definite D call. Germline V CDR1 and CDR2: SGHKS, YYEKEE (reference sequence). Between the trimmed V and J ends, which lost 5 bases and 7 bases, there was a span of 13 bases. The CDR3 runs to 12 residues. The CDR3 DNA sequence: TGTGCCAGCAGTACCGTCCCCGGGGAGCAGTACTTC. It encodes CASSTVPGEQYF.

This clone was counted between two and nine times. CDR3 amino acids: CASRFGLAGMYEQYF. The CDR3 nucleotides read TGTGCCAGCAGATTCGGACTAGCGGGAATGTACGAGCAGTACTTC. This rearrangement joins TRBV7-2 to TRBJ2-7; the match to TRBD2 covers 12 bases. This CDR3 is 15 amino acids long. J was trimmed by 4 bases and V by 6 bases; bases with no gene match: 7. Per the germline V gene, CDR1 is SGHTA and CDR2 is FQGNSA.

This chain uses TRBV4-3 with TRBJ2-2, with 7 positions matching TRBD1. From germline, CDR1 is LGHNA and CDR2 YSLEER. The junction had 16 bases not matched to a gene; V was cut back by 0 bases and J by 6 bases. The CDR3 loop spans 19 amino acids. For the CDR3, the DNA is TGCGCCAGCAGCCAAGATCTTCTTCTGAGGGGGCGCGGGCCCGGGGAGCTGTTTTTT. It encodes CASSQDLLLRGRGPGELFF.

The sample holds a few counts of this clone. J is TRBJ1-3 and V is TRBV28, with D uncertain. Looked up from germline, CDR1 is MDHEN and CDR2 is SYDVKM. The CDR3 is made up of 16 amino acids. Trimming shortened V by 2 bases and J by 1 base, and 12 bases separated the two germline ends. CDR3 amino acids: CASSLNGRVSGNTIYF. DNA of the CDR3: TGTGCCAGCAGTTTAAATGGGAGAGTTTCTGGAAACACCATATATTTT.

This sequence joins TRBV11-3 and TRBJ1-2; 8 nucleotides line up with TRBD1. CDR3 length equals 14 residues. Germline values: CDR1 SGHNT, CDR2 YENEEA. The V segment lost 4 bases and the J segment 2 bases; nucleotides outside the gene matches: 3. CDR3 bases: TGTGCCAGCAGCTCCCGACAGGGGAACTATGGCTACACCTTC. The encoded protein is CASSSRQGNYGYTF.

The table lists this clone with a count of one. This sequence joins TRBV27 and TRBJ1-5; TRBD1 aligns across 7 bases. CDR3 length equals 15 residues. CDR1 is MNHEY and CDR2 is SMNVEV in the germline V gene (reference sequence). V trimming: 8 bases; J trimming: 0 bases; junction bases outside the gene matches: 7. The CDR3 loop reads CASSRTGASNQPQHF. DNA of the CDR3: TGTGCCAGCTCCCGGACAGGAGCTAGCAATCAGCCCCAGCATTTT.

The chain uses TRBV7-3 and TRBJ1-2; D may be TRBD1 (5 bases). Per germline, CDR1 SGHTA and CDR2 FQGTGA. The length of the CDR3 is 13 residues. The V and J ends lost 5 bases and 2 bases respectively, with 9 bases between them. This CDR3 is CASSQGANYGYTF. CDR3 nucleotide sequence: TGTGCCAGCAGCCAAGGGGCAAACTATGGCTACACCTTC.

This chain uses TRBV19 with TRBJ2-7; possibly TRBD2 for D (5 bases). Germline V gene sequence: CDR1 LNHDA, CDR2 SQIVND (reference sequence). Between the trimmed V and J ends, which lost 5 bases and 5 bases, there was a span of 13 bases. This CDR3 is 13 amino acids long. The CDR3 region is CASSFRTGNEQYF. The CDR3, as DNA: TGTGCCAGTAGTTTTCGGACGGGGAACGAGCAGTACTTC. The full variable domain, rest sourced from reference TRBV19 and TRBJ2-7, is DGGITQSPKYLFRKEGQNVTLSCEQNLNHDAMYWYRQDPGQGLRLIYYSQIVNDFQKGDIAEGYSVSREKKESFPLTVTSAQKNPTAFYLCASSFRTGNEQYFGPGTRLTVT.

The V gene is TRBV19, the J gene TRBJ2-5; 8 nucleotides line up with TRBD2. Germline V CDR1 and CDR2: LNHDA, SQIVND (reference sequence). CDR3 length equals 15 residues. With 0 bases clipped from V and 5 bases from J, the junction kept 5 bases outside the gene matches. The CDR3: CASSIDPGGEETQYF. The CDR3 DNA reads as TGTGCCAGTAGTATAGATCCCGGGGGGGAGGAGACCCAGTACTTC. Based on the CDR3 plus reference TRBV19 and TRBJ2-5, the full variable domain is DGGITQSPKYLFRKEGQNVTLSCEQNLNHDAMYWYRQDPGQGLRLIYYSQIVNDFQKGDIAEGYSVSREKKESFPLTVTSAQKNPTAFYLCASSIDPGGEETQYFGPGTRLLVL.

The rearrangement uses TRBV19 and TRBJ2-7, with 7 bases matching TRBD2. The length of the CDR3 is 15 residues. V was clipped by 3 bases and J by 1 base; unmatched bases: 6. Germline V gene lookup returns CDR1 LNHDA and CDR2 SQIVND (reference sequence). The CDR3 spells CASSIREGYSYEQYF. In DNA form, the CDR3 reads TGTGCCAGTAGTATTAGGGAGGGTTATTCCTACGAGCAGTACTTC.